These 25 T cell receptor beta chains were sequenced from one sample in a study of response to subunit inactivated influenza vaccine. TCRdb ran MiXCR on the RT-PCR reads and lists one entry per CDR3 protein. Here the sample spans about 620,000 distinct CDR3 sequences, 12% being singletons. The sequencing used PBMCs from blood, collected on the day of vaccination. These receptors came from a man aged 45-60 years who received an inactivated influenza vaccine.

This clonotype was seen more than once but under ten times. The chain uses TRBV12-3 or TRBV12-4 and TRBJ1-2; 8 bases are shared with TRBD1. J gave up 4 bases and V 1 base, and 5 bases lay outside the gene matches. This CDR3 is 15 amino acids long. Here the CDR3 reads CASSLGGGQAYGYTF. The CDR3 region has the DNA TGTGCCAGCAGTTTAGGAGGGGGACAGGCCTATGGCTACACCTTC.

This clonotype was seen a handful of times. The chain recombines TRBV25-1 with TRBJ1-1, with TRBD1 as a possible D gene (5 bases). With 3 bases removed from V and 2 bases from J, the gap between germline ends came to 13 bases. The CDR3 contains 15 residues. CDR1 MGHDK and CDR2 SYGVNS come from the germline V gene. The CDR3 here is CASSEWGVSNTEAFF. The CDR3 DNA is TGTGCCAGCAGTGAGTGGGGGGTTTCAAACACTGAAGCTTTCTTT.

In its sample, this clonotype was seen once. This chain joins TRBV18 and TRBJ2-2; 13 bases fit TRBD2. The CDR3 sequence is 16 residues long. Trimming removed 3 bases from V and 4 bases from J; junction bases left unmatched: 2. Germline V gene sequence: CDR1 KGHSH, CDR2 LQKENI. The CDR3 protein is CASSPGLAGLTGELFF. The CDR3 DNA reads as TGTGCCAGCTCACCGGGACTAGCGGGACTCACCGGGGAGCTGTTTTTT.

The J gene is TRBJ2-1, the V gene TRBV5-1; TRBD2 might be the D (6 bases). The CDR3 loop spans 14 amino acids. Looked up from germline, CDR1 is SGHRS and CDR2 is YFSETQ. The V gene lost 5 bases and the J gene lost 7 bases, with 16 bases spanning the gap. DNA of the CDR3: TGCGCCAGCAGAGTCGGGGGAGCAGGAAATGAGCAGTTCTTC. Translated, it gives CASRVGGAGNEQFF. Combining the CDR3 with reference TRBV5-1 and TRBJ2-1 gives the whole variable domain KAGVTQTPRYLIKTRGQQVTLSCSPISGHRSVSWYQQTPGQGLQFLFEYFSETQRNKGNFPGRFSGRQFSNSRSEMNVSTLELGDSALYLCASRVGGAGNEQFFGPGTRLTVL.

The chain employs TRBV11-2 and TRBJ2-7, with D hard to call. From germline, CDR1 is SGHAT and CDR2 FQNNGV. The CDR3 spans 16 residues. Trimming stripped 0 bases from V and 2 bases from J, with 14 bases between. CDR3 sequence reads: CASSLDSGLGAYEQYF. DNA of the CDR3: TGTGCCAGCAGCTTAGATTCCGGGCTGGGTGCCTACGAGCAGTACTTC.

This sequence joins TRBV28 and TRBJ2-4; the D is unclear. Germline CDR1 and CDR2: MDHEN and SYDVKM. V was shortened by 5 bases and J by 2 bases, with 13 bases between the two germline ends. The CDR3 consists of 15 residues. The chain's CDR3 is CASSPTLQTKNIQYF. CDR3 in DNA: TGTGCCAGCAGTCCGACCCTCCAGACCAAAAACATTCAGTACTTC.

In this sample, this clonotype turned up a few times. The chain has TRBV12-3 or TRBV12-4 and TRBJ2-7; D not resolved. V lost 1 base and J 2 bases, leaving 6 bases between the germline ends. CDR3 length: 13 residues. The CDR3 DNA is TGTGCCAGCAGTTTAGTTGGCACCTACGAGCAGTACTTC. It encodes CASSLVGTYEQYF.

The chain recombines TRBV7-2 with TRBJ2-7; possible D gene TRBD1, 5 bases. The germline V gene encodes CDR1 SGHTA and CDR2 FQGNSA. The germline V and J ends were trimmed by 1 base and 4 bases, with 11 bases remaining between them. This CDR3 is 14 amino acids long. CDR3 sequence (DNA): TGTGCCAGCAGCTTAGAGGGGATATGGTACGAGCAGTACTTC. It is translated as CASSLEGIWYEQYF. The whole variable domain, filled in from reference TRBV7-2 and TRBJ2-7, reads GAGVSQSPSNKVTEKGKDVELRCDPISGHTALYWYRQSLGQGLEFLIYFQGNSAPDKSGLPSDRFSAERTGGSVSTLTIQRTQQEDSAVYLCASSLEGIWYEQYFGPGTRLTVT.

This clonotype was observed a few times. This rearrangement joins TRBV5-6 to TRBJ2-1; the D is unclear. Trimming removed 4 bases from V and 6 bases from J, with 8 bases in between. Germline V gene sequence: CDR1 SGHDT, CDR2 YYEEEE. The CDR3 has 12 residues. CDR3 protein: CASSPALNEQFF. The CDR3 bases are TGTGCCAGCAGCCCCGCCCTCAATGAGCAGTTCTTC.

The rearrangement uses TRBV9 and TRBJ2-2; 10 bases are shared with TRBD2. Germline-derived CDR1 and CDR2 are SGDLS and YYNGEE. The CDR3 has 20 residues. Unmatched junction bases numbered 15, after V lost 4 bases and J lost 0 bases. This CDR3 is CASSLRTSGTLYANTGELFF. The CDR3 DNA reads TGTGCCAGCAGCTTGCGGACTAGCGGAACCCTTTATGCGAACACCGGGGAGCTGTTTTTT.

This clonotype was seen only a few times. This chain links TRBV20-1 with TRBJ1-6, with D possibly matching TRBD1 (5 bases). The CDR3 sequence is 14 residues long. Trimming pared 2 bases from V and 3 bases from J, leaving 8 bases between. Germline V lookup: CDR1 DFQATT, CDR2 SNEGSKA (reference sequence). The CDR3 DNA reads TGCAGTGCTAGACAGACAGACTATAATTCACCCCTCCACTTT. This codes for CSARQTDYNSPLHF.

This clonotype was detected ten times or more. The gene calls are TRBV20-1 and TRBJ2-1; 8 bases are a match to TRBD2. The CDR3 totals 14 residues. The V segment lost 4 bases and the J segment 4 bases; nucleotides outside the gene matches: 6. The germline CDR1 and CDR2 sequences are DFQATT and SNEGSKA (reference sequence). CDR3 region: CSANAREVYNEQFF. CDR3 DNA sequence: TGCAGTGCTAATGCGCGGGAGGTTTACAATGAGCAGTTCTTC.

This clonotype was seen a few times. The chain is built from TRBV6-2 or TRBV6-3 and TRBJ2-7, with no clear D. The CDR3 extends over 13 amino acids. V dropped 8 bases and J dropped 1 base, with 12 bases sitting between them. Germline V gives CDR1 MNHEY, CDR2 SVGEGT. CDR3 bases: TGTGCCAGCCGTATTATCCCGTCCTACGAGCAGTACTTC. As protein: CASRIIPSYEQYF.

The sample holds a few counts of this clonotype. The chain recombines TRBV6-1 with TRBJ2-7, with 8 bases lining up with TRBD2. The length of the CDR3 is 14 residues. Germline CDR1 is MNHNS and CDR2 is SASEGT. The ends lost 7 bases at V and 2 bases at J; junction bases unmatched: 7. In DNA, the CDR3 is TGTGCCAGCAAAACTAGCGGACGGACCTACGAGCAGTACTTC. Translating gives CASKTSGRTYEQYF.

The rearrangement links TRBV20-1 to TRBJ2-7, with D unresolved. Germline V lookup: CDR1 DFQATT, CDR2 SNEGSKA (reference sequence). The V gene lost 5 bases and the J gene lost 3 bases, with 8 bases spanning the gap. This CDR3 contains 11 residues. The CDR3 sequence is CSAPVGYEQYF. The CDR3 nucleotides are TGCAGTGCTCCTGTGGGCTACGAGCAGTACTTC.

This clonotype was counted ten times or more. V gene TRBV4-2 combines with J gene TRBJ1-1, with TRBD1 identical over 7 bases. The junction had 1 base not matched to a gene; V was cut back by 6 bases and J by 3 bases. There are 12 residues in the CDR3. The germline V gene encodes CDR1 LGHNA and CDR2 YNFKEQ. CDR3 coding DNA: TGTGCCAGCAGAGACAGGGACACTGAAGCTTTCTTT. The encoded protein is CASRDRDTEAFF.

The chain links TRBV20-1 to TRBJ2-1, with D perhaps matching TRBD2 (6 bases). The CDR3 has 14 amino acids. V gave up 5 bases and J gave up 5 bases, with 16 bases separating them. From germline, CDR1 is DFQATT and CDR2 SNEGSKA (reference sequence). Written as DNA, the CDR3 is TGCAGTGCTCCGACTTTAGCGGAAAACAATGAGCAGTTCTTC. Translation gives CSAPTLAENNEQFF.

This clonotype has just a few counts. The chain employs TRBV11-2 and TRBJ2-7; D ambiguous. V was clipped by 5 bases and J by 4 bases, with 15 bases between them. Germline V CDR1 and CDR2: SGHAT, FQNNGV. The CDR3 length is 14 residues. In DNA form, the CDR3 reads TGTGCCAGCAGCCCGGTATTAGGAGATTACGAGCAGTACTTC. As protein: CASSPVLGDYEQYF.

In this sample, this clonotype turned up many times. The chain uses TRBV5-1 and TRBJ2-1; D may match TRBD1 or TRBD2 (5 bases each). CDR1 and CDR2 (germline): SGHRS, YFSETQ. The CDR3 has 17 amino acids. Trimming stripped 4 bases from V and 7 bases from J, with 24 bases between. Written as DNA, the CDR3 is TGCGCCAGCAGCCTTGGGGGTACCGGCAACAATTTTAATGAGCAGTTCTTC. It encodes CASSLGGTGNNFNEQFF.

The CDR3 DNA reads as TGTGCCAGCAGTGAAGAGGCCATCTCTGGAAACACCATATATTTT. It is translated as CASSEEAISGNTIYF. The chain recombines TRBV2 with TRBJ1-3; no clear D gene. Trimming pared 1 base from V and 0 bases from J, leaving 7 bases between. CDR3 length: 15 residues. Germline V gives CDR1 SNHLY, CDR2 FYNNEI.

This clonotype was seen ten or more times. V is TRBV4-3 and J is TRBJ2-7; D remains unclear. V was shortened by 6 bases and J by 4 bases, with 16 bases between the two germline ends. The CDR3 spans 14 residues. Germline CDR1 is LGHNA and CDR2 is YSLEER. The CDR3 DNA sequence: TGCGCCAGCAGTCGCGGACGTCACGGATACGAGCAGTACTTC. Amino acids: CASSRGRHGYEQYF.

The chain couples TRBV27 to TRBJ2-3, with TRBD2 matching over 8 bases. CDR3 length: 17 amino acids. Germline CDR1 MNHEY, CDR2 SMNVEV (reference sequence). With 4 bases clipped from V and 4 bases from J, the junction kept 13 bases outside the gene matches. CDR3 bases: TGTGCCAGCAGTTACCTTAGCGGGACCGGAATACCAGATACGCAGTATTTT. Translated: CASSYLSGTGIPDTQYF.

This rearrangement joins TRBV7-8 to TRBJ2-7, with 7 bases lining up with TRBD2. Germline assignment: CDR1 SGHVS and CDR2 FQNEAQ. CDR3 size: 16 residues. With 2 bases clipped from V and 6 bases from J, the junction kept 13 bases outside the gene matches. Written as DNA, the CDR3 is TGTGCCAGCAGCTTATTTTCTCGGGGAGGGAGCTTCGAGCAGTACTTC. Protein sequence: CASSLFSRGGSFEQYF. The full variable domain, with the rest looked up from reference TRBV7-8 and TRBJ2-7, is GAGVSQSPRYKVAKRGQDVALRCDPISGHVSLFWYQQALGQGPEFLTYFQNEAQLDKSGLPSDRFFAERPEGSVSTLKIQRTQQEDSAVYLCASSLFSRGGSFEQYFGPGTRLTVT.

The table lists this clonotype with a few counts. The rearrangement uses TRBV9 and TRBJ2-1; 11 bases agree with TRBD2. Germline V CDR1 and CDR2: SGDLS, YYNGEE. The CDR3 consists of 16 residues. Unmatched junction bases numbered 5, after V lost 3 bases and J lost 3 bases. The CDR3 DNA follows: TGTGCCAGCAGCGCCCCGGGACTAGCGGACTACAATGAGCAGTTCTTC. This codes for CASSAPGLADYNEQFF.

The chain joins TRBV5-6 to TRBJ1-1, with 11 bases identical to TRBD1. J gave up 5 bases and V 4 bases, and 10 bases lay outside the gene matches. Germline values: CDR1 SGHDT, CDR2 YYEEEE. The CDR3 consists of 16 residues. CDR3: CASSIPDRGLGTEAFF. CDR3 sequence (DNA): TGTGCCAGCAGCATCCCGGACAGGGGGCTTGGGACTGAAGCTTTCTTT.